The 19 T cell receptor beta chains given below trace back to one sample, sequenced in a study of T cell repertoires in cytomegalovirus infection. Each CDR3 protein is one row after TCRdb ran MiXCR on the reads. The sample lists roughly 720,000 distinct CDR3 sequences; 35% to 45% were seen once. Sequencing was performed on PBMCs. Receptor source: a human donor in good health (CMV status not recorded). Some clones in this sample may be carry-over from other donors' samples.

The chain joins TRBV28 to TRBJ2-5; D not certain. The CDR3 length is 12 residues. Trimming cost V 5 bases and J 10 bases, with 14 bases left between them. Per germline, CDR1 MDHEN and CDR2 SYDVKM. CDR3 in amino acids: CASSVVPGDQYF. The CDR3, as DNA: TGTGCCAGCAGTGTAGTCCCTGGCGACCAGTACTTC.

This clonotype was counted a single time. The V call is TRBV7-6, the J call TRBJ1-6; the D gene is possibly TRBD1 (5 bases). Germline assignment: CDR1 SGHVS and CDR2 FNYEAQ. The CDR3 covers 14 residues. V lost 1 base, J lost 8 bases, and 9 bases lay in between. CDR3: CASSLGTTHSPLHF. CDR3 nucleotide sequence: TGTGCCAGCAGCTTAGGGACAACCCATTCACCCCTCCACTTT. The full variable domain, completed using reference TRBV7-6 and TRBJ1-6, is GAGVSQSPRYKVTKRGQDVALRCDPISGHVSLYWYRQALGQGPEFLTYFNYEAQQDKSGLPNDRFSAERPEGSISTLTIQRTEQRDSAMYRCASSLGTTHSPLHFGNGTRLTVT.

In its sample, this clonotype was seen a few times. This chain connects TRBV7-2 to TRBJ1-2; 8 positions match TRBD1. Trimming took 6 bases from V and 6 from J; bases not matched to a gene: 12. The CDR3 sequence is 15 residues long. The germline gives CDR1 SGHTA, CDR2 FQGNSA. CDR3 region: CASRPGQAAGDGYTF. CDR3 DNA: TGTGCCAGCAGGCCGGGACAGGCGGCGGGAGATGGCTACACCTTC.

This clonotype has just a few counts. The V and J genes are TRBV6-6 and TRBJ2-3; a possible D gene is TRBD2 (6 bases). Per the germline V gene, CDR1 is MNHNY and CDR2 is SVGAGI (reference sequence). The CDR3 is 15 amino acids. The V gene lost 11 bases and the J gene lost 4 bases, with 22 bases spanning the gap. The CDR3 nucleotides are TGTGCCGCACAGTATGGGAGGCAGGGTCCAGATACGCAGTATTTT. Translated: CAAQYGRQGPDTQYF.

J is TRBJ2-7 and V is TRBV20-1, with 11 bases aligning to TRBD2. Germline CDR1 DFQATT, CDR2 SNEGSKA (reference sequence). The CDR3 loop spans 16 amino acids. The V segment lost 6 bases and the J segment 0 bases; nucleotides outside the gene matches: 10. The DNA of the CDR3 is TGCAGTGCATATGGGACTAGCGGAAAAAGCTCCTACGAGCAGTACTTC. It encodes CSAYGTSGKSSYEQYF.

The genes are TRBV5-1 and TRBJ1-2; the match to TRBD1 covers 8 bases. The V and J ends lost 8 bases and 3 bases, in that order; junction bases with no gene match: 9. CDR1 is SGHRS, CDR2 YFSETQ, per germline. CDR3 length: 14 amino acids. The CDR3 DNA sequence: TGCGCCAGTAGAGACCCGGGACAGGACTATGGCTACACCTTC. Its translation: CASRDPGQDYGYTF.

Concerning this clonotype: A much larger clone differs from this one at a single base, so this may be a read error. This is likely a read error, given that the CDR3 carries no conserved phenylalanine or tryptophan at its end. This sequence joins TRBV7-2 and TRBJ1-3; 7 bases align to TRBD1. The CDR3 spans 16 residues. CDR1 SGHTA and CDR2 FQGNSA come from the germline V gene. V shed 4 bases, J shed 0 bases, and the junction held 6 bases outside the gene matches. This CDR3 is CASSSRGRSSGNTIYL. The DNA of the CDR3 is TGTGCCAGCAGCTCGAGGGGGCGCAGCTCTGGAAACACCATATATTTG.

V and J are TRBV7-2 and TRBJ2-1; 9 nucleotides line up with TRBD2. This CDR3 has 16 amino acids. Germline V gene data show CDR1 as SGHTA and CDR2 as FQGNSA. With 3 bases clipped from V and 6 bases from J, the junction kept 9 bases outside the gene matches. CDR3 sequence: CASSFQAGGPSNEQFF. The CDR3 DNA sequence: TGTGCCAGCAGCTTCCAAGCGGGAGGCCCATCCAATGAGCAGTTCTTC. Based on the CDR3 plus reference TRBV7-2 and TRBJ2-1, the full variable domain is GAGVSQSPSNKVTEKGKDVELRCDPISGHTALYWYRQSLGQGLEFLIYFQGNSAPDKSGLPSDRFSAERTGGSVSTLTIQRTQQEDSAVYLCASSFQAGGPSNEQFFGPGTRLTVL.

This clonotype has more than one count but fewer than ten. J is TRBJ2-7 and V is TRBV7-8, with TRBD2 matching 12 bases. V trimming: 1 base; J trimming: 4 bases; junction bases outside the gene matches: 26. Germline lookup yields CDR1 SGHVS and CDR2 FQNEAQ. The CDR3 has 23 amino acids. The CDR3 here is CASSLEGTGWELAGGPLEYEQYF. In DNA, the CDR3 is TGTGCCAGCAGCTTAGAAGGGACAGGGTGGGAGCTAGCGGGAGGGCCTTTGGAGTACGAGCAGTACTTC.

V is TRBV7-2 and J is TRBJ1-6; the D gene is possibly TRBD1 (6 bases). Germline-derived CDR1 and CDR2 are SGHTA and FQGNSA. This CDR3 is built from 15 residues. Trimming cost V 5 bases and J 6 bases, with 14 bases left between them. The CDR3 DNA reads TGTGCCAGCAGCCTAGGTGACAGGCTTAATTCACCCCTCCACTTT. This gives the protein CASSLGDRLNSPLHF.

In this sample, this clonotype turned up many times. The CDR3 protein is CASSLGTSWYTGELFF. The CDR3 DNA reads as TGTGCCAGCAGCTTAGGGACTAGCTGGTACACCGGGGAGCTGTTTTTT. The chain has TRBV7-6 and TRBJ2-2, with 8 nucleotides matching TRBD2. Germline trimming cut 1 base from V and 3 bases from J; bases unmatched to any gene: 4. CDR1 and CDR2 (germline): SGHVS, FNYEAQ. The CDR3 consists of 16 residues.

This clonotype appeared a few times. V usage is TRBV4-1 and J usage is TRBJ1-2, with a possible D match to TRBD1 (6 bases). In germline, CDR1 is MGHRA, CDR2 YSYEKL. The CDR3 contains 17 residues. The V end lost 0 bases, the J end lost 4 bases, and 18 bases lay between the germline ends. In DNA form, the CDR3 reads TGCGCCAGCAGCCAAGATTGGACTACAGGGAGGGCCTATGGCTACACCTTC. It yields the protein CASSQDWTTGRAYGYTF.

This clonotype was counted a few times. V usage is TRBV29-1 and J usage is TRBJ2-2; maybe TRBD2 (6 bases). Trimming stripped 7 bases from V and 5 bases from J, with 14 bases between. The length of the CDR3 is 13 residues. Germline CDR1 SQVTM, CDR2 ANQGSEA. The CDR3 nucleotides read TGCAGCGGCATGGTGGGGGGTACCGGGGAGCTGTTTTTT. It specifies CSGMVGGTGELFF.

The rearrangement links TRBV20-1 to TRBJ2-2; either TRBD1 or TRBD2 may fit D (5 bases each). Germline values: CDR1 DFQATT, CDR2 SNEGSKA (reference sequence). CDR3 size: 13 residues. The ends were cut back, 2 bases at V and 4 bases at J, with 8 bases in the middle. The CDR3 DNA sequence: TGCAGTGCTAGAATGGGGGTCACCGGGGAGCTGTTTTTT. Its protein is CSARMGVTGELFF.

The V call is TRBV5-6, the J call TRBJ2-2; 13 nucleotides line up with TRBD2. This CDR3 comprises 17 residues. Germline V CDR1 and CDR2: SGHDT, YYEEEE. V trimming: 2 bases; J trimming: 6 bases; junction bases outside the gene matches: 7. This CDR3 reads CASSFRTSGSVSGELFF. CDR3 in DNA: TGTGCCAGCAGCTTTCGGACTAGCGGGAGTGTCTCCGGGGAGCTGTTTTTT.

The table lists this clonotype with a few counts. The V gene is TRBV5-1, the J gene TRBJ1-4; 7 nucleotides match TRBD1. Trimming removed 4 bases from V and 8 bases from J; junction bases left unmatched: 14. Germline CDR1 reads SGHRS; CDR2 reads YFSETQ. This CDR3 spans 16 amino acids. Here the CDR3 reads CASSKNTQGNWEKLFF. CDR3 nucleotide sequence: TGCGCCAGCAGCAAGAACACACAGGGGAATTGGGAAAAACTGTTTTTT.

This clonotype has more than one count but fewer than ten. The chain joins TRBV4-1 to TRBJ1-2, with a possible D match to TRBD1 (6 bases). The CDR3 is 12 residues long. Trimming took off 8 bases at V and 8 bases at J, with 15 bases between the two ends. CDR1 and CDR2 (germline): MGHRA, YSYEKL. The CDR3 DNA sequence: TGCGCCAGCCTCGGGACACCTCGGGGCTACACCTTC. This codes for CASLGTPRGYTF.

This clonotype was counted at least ten times. CDR3 DNA sequence: TGCGCCAGCAGCCAAGAACCTCCTGAAAAACTGTTTTTT. Translating gives CASSQEPPEKLFF. V gene TRBV4-1 combines with J gene TRBJ1-4; D not certain. The V gene lost 0 bases and the J gene lost 7 bases, with 6 bases spanning the gap. This CDR3 comprises 13 residues. Germline loops: CDR1 MGHRA, CDR2 YSYEKL.

The chain joins TRBV19 to TRBJ2-1; TRBD2 matches 10 bases. Germline assignment: CDR1 LNHDA and CDR2 SQIVND (reference sequence). This CDR3 comprises 15 residues. Trimming removed 5 bases from V and 6 bases from J; junction bases left unmatched: 7. CDR3 sequence: CASSWGAGGGNEQFF. CDR3 DNA sequence: TGTGCCAGTAGTTGGGGAGCGGGGGGGGGCAATGAGCAGTTCTTC. The full variable domain, rest sourced from reference TRBV19 and TRBJ2-1, is DGGITQSPKYLFRKEGQNVTLSCEQNLNHDAMYWYRQDPGQGLRLIYYSQIVNDFQKGDIAEGYSVSREKKESFPLTVTSAQKNPTAFYLCASSWGAGGGNEQFFGPGTRLTVL.